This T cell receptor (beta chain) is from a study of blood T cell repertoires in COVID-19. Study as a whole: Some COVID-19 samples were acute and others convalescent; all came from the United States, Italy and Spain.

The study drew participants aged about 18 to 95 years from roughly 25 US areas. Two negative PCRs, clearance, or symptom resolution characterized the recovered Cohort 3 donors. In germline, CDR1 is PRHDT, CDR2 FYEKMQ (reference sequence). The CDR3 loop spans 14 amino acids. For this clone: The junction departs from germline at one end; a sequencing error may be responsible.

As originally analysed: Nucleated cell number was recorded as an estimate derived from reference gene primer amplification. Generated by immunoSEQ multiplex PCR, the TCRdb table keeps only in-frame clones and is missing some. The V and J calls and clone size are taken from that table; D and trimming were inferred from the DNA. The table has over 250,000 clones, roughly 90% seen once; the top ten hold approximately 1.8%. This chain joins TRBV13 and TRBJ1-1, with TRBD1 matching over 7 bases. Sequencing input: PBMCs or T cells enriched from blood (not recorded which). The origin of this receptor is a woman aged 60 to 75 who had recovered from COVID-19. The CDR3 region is CASSSLDRNAEAFF. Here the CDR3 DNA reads TGTGCCAGCAGCTCCCTGGACAGGAACGCTGAAGCTTTCTTT.